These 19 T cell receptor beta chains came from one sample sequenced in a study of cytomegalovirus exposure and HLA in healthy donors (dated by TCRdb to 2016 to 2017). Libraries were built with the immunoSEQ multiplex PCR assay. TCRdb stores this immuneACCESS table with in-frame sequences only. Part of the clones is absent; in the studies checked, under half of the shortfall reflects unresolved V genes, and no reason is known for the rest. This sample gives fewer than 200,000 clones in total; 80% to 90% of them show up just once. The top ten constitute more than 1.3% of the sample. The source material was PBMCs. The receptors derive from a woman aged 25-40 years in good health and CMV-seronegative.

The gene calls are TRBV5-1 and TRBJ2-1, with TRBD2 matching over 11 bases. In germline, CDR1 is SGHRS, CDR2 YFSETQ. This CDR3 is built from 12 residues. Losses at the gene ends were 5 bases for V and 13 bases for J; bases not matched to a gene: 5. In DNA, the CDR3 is TGCGCCAGCAGTGTAGCGGGGGGGATACAGTTCTTC. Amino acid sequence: CASSVAGGIQFF.

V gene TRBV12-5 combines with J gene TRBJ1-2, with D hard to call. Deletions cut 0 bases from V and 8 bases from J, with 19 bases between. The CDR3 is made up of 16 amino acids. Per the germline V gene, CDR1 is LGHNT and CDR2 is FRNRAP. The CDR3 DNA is TGTGCTAGTGGTTTGGTGGTTCGTCAGGAGGTCGGCGGCTACACCTTC. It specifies CASGLVVRQEVGGYTF.

The chain's CDR3 is CASQGTDSYEQYF. As DNA, the CDR3 is TGTGCCAGCCAAGGGACAGACTCCTACGAGCAGTACTTC. The chain carries TRBV7-8 and TRBJ2-7; TRBD1 aligns across 7 bases. V dropped 8 bases and J dropped 0; count of bases not matched to a gene: 4. Germline loops: CDR1 SGHVS, CDR2 FQNEAQ. CDR3 length equals 13 residues.

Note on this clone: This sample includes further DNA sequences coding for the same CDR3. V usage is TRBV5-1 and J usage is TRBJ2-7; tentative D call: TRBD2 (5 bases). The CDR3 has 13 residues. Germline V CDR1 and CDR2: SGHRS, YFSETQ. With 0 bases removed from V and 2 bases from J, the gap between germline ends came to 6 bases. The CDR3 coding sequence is TGCGCCAGCAGCTTGGAGGGAGCCTACGAGCAGTACTTC. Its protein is CASSLEGAYEQYF.

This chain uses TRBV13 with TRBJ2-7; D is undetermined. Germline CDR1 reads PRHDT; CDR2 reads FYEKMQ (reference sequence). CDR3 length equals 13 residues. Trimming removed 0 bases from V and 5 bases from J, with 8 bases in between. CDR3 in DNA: TGTGCCAGCAGCTTAGGGTACCGGGACGAGCAGTACTTC. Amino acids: CASSLGYRDEQYF.

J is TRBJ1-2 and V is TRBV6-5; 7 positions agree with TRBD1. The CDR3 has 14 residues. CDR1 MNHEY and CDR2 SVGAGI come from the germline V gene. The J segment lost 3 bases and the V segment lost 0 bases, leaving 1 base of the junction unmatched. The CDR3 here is CASSYSGQDYGYTF. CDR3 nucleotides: TGTGCCAGCAGTTACTCCGGACAGGACTATGGCTACACCTTC.

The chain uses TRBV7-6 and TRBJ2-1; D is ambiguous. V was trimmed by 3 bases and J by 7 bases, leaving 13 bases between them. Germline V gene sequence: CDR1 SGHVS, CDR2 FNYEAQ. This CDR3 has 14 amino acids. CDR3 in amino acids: CASSFNRILNEQFF. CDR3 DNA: TGTGCCAGCAGCTTCAACAGAATTCTTAATGAGCAGTTCTTC.

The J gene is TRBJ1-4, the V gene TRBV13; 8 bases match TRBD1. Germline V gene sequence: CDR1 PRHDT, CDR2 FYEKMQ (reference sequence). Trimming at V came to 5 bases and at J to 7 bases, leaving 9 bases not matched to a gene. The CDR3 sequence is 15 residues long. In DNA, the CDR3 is TGTGCCAGCAGCAGACGGACAGGGTGGAGTGAAAAACTGTTTTTT. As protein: CASSRRTGWSEKLFF.

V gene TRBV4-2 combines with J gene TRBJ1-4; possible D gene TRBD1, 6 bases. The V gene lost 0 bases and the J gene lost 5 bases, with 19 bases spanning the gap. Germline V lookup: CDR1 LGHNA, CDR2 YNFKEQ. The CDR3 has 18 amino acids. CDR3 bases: TGTGCCAGCAGCCAAGAGCCCCGGTTGAGGGGGACGAATGAAAAACTGTTTTTT. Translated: CASSQEPRLRGTNEKLFF.

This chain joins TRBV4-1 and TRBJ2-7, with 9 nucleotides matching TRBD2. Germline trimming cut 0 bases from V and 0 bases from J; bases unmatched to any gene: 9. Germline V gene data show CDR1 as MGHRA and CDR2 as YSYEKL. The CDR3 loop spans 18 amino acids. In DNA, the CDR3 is TGCGCCAGCAGCCAAGATTTGAGCGGGGGGCCGCTCTCCTACGAGCAGTACTTC. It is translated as CASSQDLSGGPLSYEQYF.

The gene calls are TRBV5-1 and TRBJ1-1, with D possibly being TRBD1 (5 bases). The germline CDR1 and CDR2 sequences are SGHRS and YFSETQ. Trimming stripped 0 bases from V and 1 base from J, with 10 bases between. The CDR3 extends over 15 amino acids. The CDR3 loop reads CASSLAGGTNTEAFF. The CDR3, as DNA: TGCGCCAGCAGCTTGGCGGGGGGTACGAACACTGAAGCTTTCTTT.

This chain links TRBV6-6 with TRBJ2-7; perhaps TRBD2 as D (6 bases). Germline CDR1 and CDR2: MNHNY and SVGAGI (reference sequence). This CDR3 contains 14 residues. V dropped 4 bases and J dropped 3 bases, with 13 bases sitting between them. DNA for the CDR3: TGTGCCAGCAGTTCGACGGGGGTAAACTACGAGCAGTACTTC. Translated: CASSSTGVNYEQYF.

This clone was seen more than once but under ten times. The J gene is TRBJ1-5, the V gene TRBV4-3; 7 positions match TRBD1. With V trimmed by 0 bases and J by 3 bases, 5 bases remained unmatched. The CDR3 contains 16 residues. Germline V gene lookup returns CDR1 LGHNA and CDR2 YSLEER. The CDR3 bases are TGCGCCAGCAGCCAAGACCTCGGACAGGCCAATCAGCCCCAGCATTTT. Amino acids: CASSQDLGQANQPQHF.

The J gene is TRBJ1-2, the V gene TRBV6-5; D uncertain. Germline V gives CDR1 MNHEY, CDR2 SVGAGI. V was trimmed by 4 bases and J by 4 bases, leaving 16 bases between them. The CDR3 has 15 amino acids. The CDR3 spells CASSLSPWRGYGYTF. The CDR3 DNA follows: TGTGCCAGCAGTTTGTCTCCCTGGCGAGGCTATGGCTACACCTTC.

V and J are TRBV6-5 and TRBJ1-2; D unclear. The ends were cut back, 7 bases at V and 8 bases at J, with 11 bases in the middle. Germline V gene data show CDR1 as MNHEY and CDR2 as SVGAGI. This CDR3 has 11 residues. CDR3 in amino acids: CASIVGAGYTF. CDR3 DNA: TGTGCCAGCATTGTGGGAGCCGGCTACACCTTC.

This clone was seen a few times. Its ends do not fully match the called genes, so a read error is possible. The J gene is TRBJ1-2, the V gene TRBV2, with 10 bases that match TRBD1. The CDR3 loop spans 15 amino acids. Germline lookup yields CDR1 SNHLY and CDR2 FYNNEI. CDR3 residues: CASTEGTGDPYGYTF. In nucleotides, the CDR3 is TGTGCCAGCACTGAAGGGACAGGGGACCCCTATGGCTACACCTTC.

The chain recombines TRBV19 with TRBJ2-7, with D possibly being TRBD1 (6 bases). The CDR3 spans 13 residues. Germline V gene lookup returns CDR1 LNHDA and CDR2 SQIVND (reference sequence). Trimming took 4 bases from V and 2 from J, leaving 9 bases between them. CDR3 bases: TGTGCCAGTAGTAGGGACACAACCTACGAGCAGTACTTC. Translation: CASSRDTTYEQYF.

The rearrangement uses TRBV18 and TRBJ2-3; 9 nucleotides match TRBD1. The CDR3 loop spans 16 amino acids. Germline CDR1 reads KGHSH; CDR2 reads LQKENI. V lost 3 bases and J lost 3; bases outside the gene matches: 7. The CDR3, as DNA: TGTGCCAGCTCACCTTGGACAGGGGTTTGGACAGATACGCAGTATTTT. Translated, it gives CASSPWTGVWTDTQYF.

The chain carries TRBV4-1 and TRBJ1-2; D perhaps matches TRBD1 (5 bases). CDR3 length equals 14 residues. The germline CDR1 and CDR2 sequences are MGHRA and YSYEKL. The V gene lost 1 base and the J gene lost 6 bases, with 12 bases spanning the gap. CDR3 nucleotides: TGCGCCAGCAGCCAAGTGGGGGGTGGGGATGGCTACACCTTC. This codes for CASSQVGGGDGYTF.